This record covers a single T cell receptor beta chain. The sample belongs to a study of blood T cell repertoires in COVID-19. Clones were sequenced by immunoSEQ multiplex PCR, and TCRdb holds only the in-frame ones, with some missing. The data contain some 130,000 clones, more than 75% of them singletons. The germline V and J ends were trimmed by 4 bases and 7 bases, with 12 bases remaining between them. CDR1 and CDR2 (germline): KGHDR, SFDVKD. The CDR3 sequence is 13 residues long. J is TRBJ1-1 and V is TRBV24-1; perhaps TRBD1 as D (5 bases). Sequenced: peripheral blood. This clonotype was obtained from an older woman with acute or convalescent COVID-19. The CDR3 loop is CATSDGGVGEAFF. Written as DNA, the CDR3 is TGTGCCACCAGTGACGGGGGGGTTGGTGAAGCTTTCTTT.